This T cell receptor (beta chain) came from a study of breast tumors, draining lymph nodes, adjacent tissues (dated by TCRdb to about 2016). About the study as a whole: The study compared TCR beta repertoires across tumor, adjacent nontumor tissue and axillary lymph nodes from breast cancer patients. In human breast cancer, the study set out to evaluate how tumor, surrounding tissue and draining lymph node repertoires relate to one another and whether T cells may move between these sites. Broader findings and caveats from the paper: A scenario in which most tumor T cells derive from the lymph node and then expand within tumor tissue was judged to be consistent with the data. Tumors showed preferential V and J gene usage, and their T-cell repertoire diversity fell below that of lymph nodes yet above that of nontumor tissue. Tumor and nontumor tissue repertoires were found to be significantly more similar in luminal-like than in basal-like breast cancer. The conclusion that tumor T cells originate in lymph nodes was framed as consistent with a hypothesis rather than directly demonstrated.

As encoded in the germline V gene (reference sequence), CDR1 is LNHDA while CDR2 is SQIVND. Taken from cysteine to phenylalanine, the CDR3 has 17 residues. Only the CDR3 region is kept as DNA, spanning 51 bases read in frame from base 1. With regard to this clonotype: Its recognized antigen is unknown. A read error may account for a junction end that differs from germline.

Sequencing took place on an Illumina HiSeq 2000. Multiplex PCR amplification was used to generate the TCR beta chain libraries. The amplified TCR beta chain products were analyzed by high-throughput sequencing. TCRdb reanalyzed the raw reads on its own, using fastp at Q25 for trimming and MiXCR for clone calling, and kept in-frame beta chains. Every entry covers one CDR3 protein and lists the most common genes and DNA from its rows. Counted in this sample were around 66,000 distinct CDR3 sequences; around 43% of them appeared once. Roughly 8.1% of the sample rests with the top ten. This clonotype was obtained from a female donor with breast cancer. Some clones in this sample may be carry-over from other donors' samples. The specimen sequenced was breast tumor tissue. Rearrangement joined TRBV19 to TRBJ1-1; 9 nucleotides in the junction match TRBD1. Here the CDR3 is given as CASRSEGQGYRDTAASF. The DNA sequence is given as TGTGCCAGTAGGTCCGAGGGACAGGGTTACCGGGACACTGCAGCTTCCTTT. Full variable domain (CDR3 extended with the reference TRBV19 and TRBJ1-1 proteins): DGGITQSPKYLFRKEGQNVTLSCEQNLNHDAMYWYRQDPGQGLRLIYYSQIVNDFQKGDIAEGYSVSREKKESFPLTVTSAQKNPTAFYLCASRSEGQGYRDTAASFGQGTRLTVV.